What follows are 21 T cell receptor beta chains derived from one specimen sequenced in a study of blood T cell repertoires in COVID-19. Measured with immunoSEQ multiplex PCR; TCRdb has only the in-frame clones, and not every one. The sample lists more than 65,000 clones, about 88% occurring once. The sequenced sample was peripheral blood. Source of these receptors: a man in his fifties with acute or convalescent COVID-19.

This clone was counted a single time. This rearrangement joins TRBV12-3 or TRBV12-4 to TRBJ1-1; no firm D call. V was cut by 3 bases and J by 4 bases, with 6 bases left in between. This CDR3 has 12 residues. Here the CDR3 reads CASSFTGTEAFF. The CDR3 region has the DNA TGTGCCAGCAGTTTTACGGGCACTGAAGCTTTCTTT.

The chain links TRBV6-2 or TRBV6-3 to TRBJ2-3, with 7 bases lining up with TRBD2. V lost 3 bases and J lost 6; bases outside the gene matches: 6. The CDR3 totals 14 residues. CDR1 is MNHEY and CDR2 is SVGEGT in the germline V gene. The CDR3 DNA is TGTGCCAGCAGTTATATGGCGGGAGCTGATACGCAGTATTTT. Translated, it gives CASSYMAGADTQYF.

The rearrangement joins TRBV7-2 to TRBJ2-6; 8 nucleotides match TRBD2. The germline V gene has CDR1 SGHTA and CDR2 FQGNSA. This CDR3 has 19 amino acids. Unmatched junction bases numbered 10, after V lost 1 base and J lost 2 bases. The CDR3 DNA follows: TGTGCCAGCAGCTTAGTACCGCGTGGTAGCGGGGCTGGGGCCAACGTCCTGACTTTC. Translating gives CASSLVPRGSGAGANVLTF.

The CDR3 sequence: CASSLGQGSFEKLFF. In DNA, the CDR3 is TGTGCCAGCAGCTTAGGACAGGGGTCATTCGAAAAACTGTTTTTT. J is TRBJ1-4 and V is TRBV7-9; TRBD1 agrees at 8 bases. V shed 1 base, J shed 8 bases, and the junction held 6 bases outside the gene matches. CDR1 is SEHNR and CDR2 is FQNEAQ in the germline V gene (reference sequence). This CDR3 is 15 amino acids long.

The CDR3 DNA follows: TGTGCCAGCAGCTCACTAGCGGGTGGGGAGCAGTACGTC. It specifies CASSSLAGGEQYV. This sequence joins TRBV7-8 and TRBJ2-7; TRBD2 matches at 9 bases. The CDR3 consists of 13 residues. Germline values: CDR1 SGHVS, CDR2 FQNEAQ. V dropped 4 bases and J dropped 7; count of bases not matched to a gene: 5.

The chain employs TRBV6-1 and TRBJ1-6; TRBD1 aligns across 7 bases. This CDR3 comprises 14 residues. The germline gives CDR1 MNHNS, CDR2 SASEGT. The junction had 9 bases not matched to a gene; V was cut back by 3 bases and J by 13 bases. The CDR3 region has the DNA TGTGCCAGCAGTGATCGACAGGGTCAGGGTCCCCTCCACTTT. It translates to CASSDRQGQGPLHF.

CDR3 DNA sequence: TGTGCCAGCAGCCGGAGGGGGGGTGGACAGCCACTCTATGGCTACACCTTC. Its translation is CASSRRGGGQPLYGYTF. This chain connects TRBV16 to TRBJ1-2; TRBD1 might be the D (6 bases). Germline CDR1 reads KGHSY; CDR2 reads FQNENV. The length of the CDR3 is 17 residues. V lost 4 bases to trimming and J lost 4 bases, with 22 bases between them.

The rearrangement links TRBV12-3 or TRBV12-4 to TRBJ2-4; 7 bases are a match to TRBD2. Trimming took 6 bases from V and 1 from J; bases not matched to a gene: 0. There are 13 residues in the CDR3. CDR3 loop: CASRGGAKNIQYF. DNA for the CDR3: TGTGCCAGCAGGGGAGGGGCCAAAAACATTCAGTACTTC.

The genes are TRBV21-1 and TRBJ1-5. TRBV21-1 is labeled a pseudogene. The CDR3 contains 17 residues. The CDR3, as DNA: TGTGCCAGCCCACAATGGTTTACACGGAGGCAAAATCAGCCCCAGCATTTT. Translated: CASPQWFTRRQNQPQHF.

This rearrangement joins TRBV10-3 to TRBJ1-3; D is uncertain. Germline-derived CDR1 and CDR2 are ENHRY and SYGVKD. The germline V and J ends were trimmed by 5 bases and 10 bases, with 9 bases remaining between them. The CDR3 loop spans 11 amino acids. CDR3 DNA: TGTGCCATCAGTCGCAGCGAGACCATATATTTT. Protein product: CAISRSETIYF.

The chain uses TRBV7-6 and TRBJ2-5; perhaps TRBD1 as D (6 bases). CDR3 length: 16 residues. V was cut by 2 bases and J by 3 bases, with 16 bases left in between. Germline CDR1 is SGHVS and CDR2 is FNYEAQ. CDR3 residues: CASSLLVWSGEETQYF. CDR3 in DNA: TGTGCCAGCAGCTTATTAGTGTGGTCAGGGGAAGAGACCCAGTACTTC. Drawing the rest from reference TRBV7-6 and TRBJ2-5, the complete variable domain is GAGVSQSPRYKVTKRGQDVALRCDPISGHVSLYWYRQALGQGPEFLTYFNYEAQQDKSGLPNDRFSAERPEGSISTLTIQRTEQRDSAMYRCASSLLVWSGEETQYFGPGTRLLVL.

The V call is TRBV2, the J call TRBJ1-1; D not resolved. Germline assignment: CDR1 SNHLY and CDR2 FYNNEI. V gave up 5 bases and J gave up 4 bases, with 8 bases separating them. This CDR3 contains 12 residues. This CDR3 is CASSLVSTEAFF. CDR3 DNA: TGTGCCAGCAGTCTTGTGAGCACTGAAGCTTTCTTT.

The chain is built from TRBV7-3 and TRBJ2-1, with D tentatively TRBD1 (6 bases). Trimming left V 2 bases short and J 7 bases short, with 12 bases between. The CDR3 length is 14 residues. Germline V CDR1 and CDR2: SGHTA, FQGTGA. The CDR3 sequence is CASSLFGQINEQFF. As DNA, the CDR3 is TGTGCCAGCAGCTTATTCGGACAGATAAATGAGCAGTTCTTC.

The V and J genes are TRBV11-2 and TRBJ1-2, with D possibly matching TRBD1 (6 bases). The CDR3 is 15 amino acids. Trimming stripped 0 bases from V and 8 bases from J, with 16 bases between. CDR1 and CDR2 from the germline V gene are SGHAT and FQNNGV. The CDR3: CASSLELYRDKGYTF. The CDR3 region has the DNA TGTGCCAGCAGCTTAGAACTTTACAGGGACAAGGGCTACACCTTC.

V is TRBV28 and J is TRBJ1-5; 7 nucleotides match TRBD1. J gave up 2 bases and V 3 bases, and 7 bases lay outside the gene matches. The CDR3 length is 16 residues. From germline, CDR1 is MDHEN and CDR2 SYDVKM. The CDR3 DNA is TGTGCCAGCAGTTTTCGGAACAGGGGACGCAATCAGCCCCAGCATTTT. Translating it yields CASSFRNRGRNQPQHF. The whole variable domain, filled in from reference TRBV28 and TRBJ1-5, reads DVKVTQSSRYLVKRTGEKVFLECVQDMDHENMFWYRQDPGLGLRLIYFSYDVKMKEKGDIPEGYSVSREKKERFSLILESASTNQTSMYLCASSFRNRGRNQPQHFGDGTRLSIL.

The chain is built from TRBV11-2 and TRBJ2-3; 8 bases agree with TRBD2. With 5 bases clipped from V and 0 bases from J, the junction kept 7 bases outside the gene matches. This CDR3 has 16 amino acids. CDR1 is SGHAT, CDR2 FQNNGV, per germline. The DNA of the CDR3 is TGTGCCAGCAGCCTCCGGGAGGGACTAAGCACAGATACGCAGTATTTT. Translated: CASSLREGLSTDTQYF.

This clone came up once. The chain employs TRBV7-9 and TRBJ2-7; TRBD1 is a possible D gene (5 bases). This CDR3 is built from 14 residues. Germline V gene data show CDR1 as SEHNR and CDR2 as FQNEAQ (reference sequence). Trimming removed 0 bases from V and 2 bases from J, with 8 bases in between. CDR3 nucleotides: TGTGCCAGCAGCTTAGCAGACAGACCCTACGAGCAGTACTTC. The encoded protein is CASSLADRPYEQYF. Full variable domain (missing parts from reference TRBV7-9 and TRBJ2-7): DTGVSQNPRHKITKRGQNVTFRCDPISEHNRLYWYRQTLGQGPEFLTYFQNEAQLEKSRLLSDRFSAERPKGSFSTLEIQRTEQGDSAMYLCASSLADRPYEQYFGPGTRLTVT.

The chain recombines TRBV6-1 with TRBJ1-2; TRBD1 is a possible D gene (5 bases). Deletions cut 1 base from V and 1 base from J, with 10 bases between. The CDR3 has 15 amino acids. Germline CDR1 reads MNHNS; CDR2 reads SASEGT. Here the CDR3 DNA reads TGTGCCAGCAGTGAAGTAGGGGTGGATAACTATGGCTACACCTTC. This translates into CASSEVGVDNYGYTF.

The CDR3 DNA reads as TGTGCCAGCAGCTTGAATATCGTGGCAAACACTGAAGCTTTCTTT. Translated: CASSLNIVANTEAFF. The rearrangement uses TRBV5-5 and TRBJ1-1; the D is unclear. The germline V and J ends were trimmed by 1 base and 2 bases, with 12 bases remaining between them. Germline CDR1 SGHKS, CDR2 YYEKEE (reference sequence). The CDR3 runs to 15 residues.

J is TRBJ2-1 and V is TRBV5-1, with 10 bases identical to TRBD2. Looked up from germline, CDR1 is SGHRS and CDR2 is YFSETQ. CDR3 size: 15 residues. V lost 0 bases and J lost 8; bases outside the gene matches: 5. The CDR3: CASSLEIAGGYEQFF. The CDR3 nucleotides read TGCGCCAGCAGCTTGGAGATAGCGGGGGGTTATGAGCAGTTCTTC.

V usage is TRBV2 and J usage is TRBJ1-5; 8 bases map to TRBD1. The CDR3 has 15 residues. CDR1 and CDR2 (germline): SNHLY, FYNNEI. J was trimmed by 9 bases and V by 3 bases; bases with no gene match: 10. The CDR3 loop is CASSDRTGRSTPQHF. The DNA for the CDR3 is TGTGCCAGCAGTGACAGGACAGGGAGATCTACGCCCCAGCATTTT.